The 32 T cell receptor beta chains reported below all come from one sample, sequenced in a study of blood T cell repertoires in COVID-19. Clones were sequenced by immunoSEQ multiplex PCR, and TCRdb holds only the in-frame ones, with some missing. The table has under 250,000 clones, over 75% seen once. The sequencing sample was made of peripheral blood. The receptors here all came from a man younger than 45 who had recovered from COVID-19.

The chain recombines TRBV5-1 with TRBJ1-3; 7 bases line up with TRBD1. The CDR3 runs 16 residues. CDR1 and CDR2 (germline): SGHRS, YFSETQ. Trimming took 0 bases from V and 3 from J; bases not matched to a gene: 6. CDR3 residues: CASSLGQGESGNTIYF. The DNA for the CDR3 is TGCGCCAGCAGCTTGGGACAGGGAGAGAGTGGAAACACCATATATTTT.

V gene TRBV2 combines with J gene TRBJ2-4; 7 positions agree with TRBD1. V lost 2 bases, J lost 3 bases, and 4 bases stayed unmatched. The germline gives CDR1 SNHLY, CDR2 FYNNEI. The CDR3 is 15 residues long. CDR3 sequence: CASSEQGVGKNIQYF. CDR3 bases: TGTGCCAGCAGTGAACAGGGGGTTGGCAAAAACATTCAGTACTTC. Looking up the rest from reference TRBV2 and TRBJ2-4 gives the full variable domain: EPEVTQTPSHQVTQMGQEVILRCVPISNHLYFYWYRQILGQKVEFLVSFYNNEISEKSEIFDDQFSVERPDGSNFTLKIRSTKLEDSAMYFCASSEQGVGKNIQYFGAGTRLSVL.

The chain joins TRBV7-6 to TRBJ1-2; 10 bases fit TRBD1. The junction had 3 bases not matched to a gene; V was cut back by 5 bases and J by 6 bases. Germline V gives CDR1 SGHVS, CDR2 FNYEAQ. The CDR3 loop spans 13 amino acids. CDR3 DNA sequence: TGTGCCAGCAGCCGACAGGGGGCGGATGGCTACACCTTC. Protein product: CASSRQGADGYTF.

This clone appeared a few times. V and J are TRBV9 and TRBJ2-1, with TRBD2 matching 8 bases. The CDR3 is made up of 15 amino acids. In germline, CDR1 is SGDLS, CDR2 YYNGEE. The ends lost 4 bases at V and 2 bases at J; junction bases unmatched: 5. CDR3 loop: CASSIIAGPYNEQFF. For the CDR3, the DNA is TGTGCCAGCAGCATCATAGCGGGGCCCTACAATGAGCAGTTCTTC.

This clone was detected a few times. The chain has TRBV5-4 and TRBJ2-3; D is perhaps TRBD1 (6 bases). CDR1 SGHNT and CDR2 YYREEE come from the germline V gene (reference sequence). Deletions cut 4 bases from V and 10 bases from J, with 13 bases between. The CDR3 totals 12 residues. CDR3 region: CASSASTGSQYF. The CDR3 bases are TGTGCCAGCAGCGCCTCAACAGGGTCGCAGTATTTT.

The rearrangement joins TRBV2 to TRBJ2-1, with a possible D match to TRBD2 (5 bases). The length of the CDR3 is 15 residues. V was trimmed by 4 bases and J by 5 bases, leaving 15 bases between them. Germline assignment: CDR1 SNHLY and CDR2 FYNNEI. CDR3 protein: CASSVGPTTNNEQFF. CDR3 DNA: TGTGCCAGCAGTGTCGGCCCGACTACCAACAATGAGCAGTTCTTC.

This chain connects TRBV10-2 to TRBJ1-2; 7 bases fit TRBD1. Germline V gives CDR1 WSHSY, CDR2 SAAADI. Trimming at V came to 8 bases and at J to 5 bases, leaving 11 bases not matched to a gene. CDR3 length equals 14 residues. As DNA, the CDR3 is TGCGCCAGCGGGGACCCGGGACAGTTTTATGGCTACACCTTC. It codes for CASGDPGQFYGYTF.

The CDR3: CASRSWTAETQYF. The DNA of the CDR3 is TGTGCCAGCAGGTCTTGGACAGCCGAGACCCAGTACTTC. The rearrangement joins TRBV5-4 to TRBJ2-5; the D gene is possibly TRBD1 (6 bases). Trimming took 5 bases from V and 5 from J, leaving 13 bases between them. The CDR3 covers 13 residues. Per germline, CDR1 SGHNT and CDR2 YYREEE (reference sequence).

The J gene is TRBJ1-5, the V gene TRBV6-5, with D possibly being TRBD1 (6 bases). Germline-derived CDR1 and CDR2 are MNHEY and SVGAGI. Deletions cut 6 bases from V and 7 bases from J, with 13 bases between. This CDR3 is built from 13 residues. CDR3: CASRIDRIQPQHF. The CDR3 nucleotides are TGTGCCAGCAGAATAGACAGGATACAGCCCCAGCATTTT.

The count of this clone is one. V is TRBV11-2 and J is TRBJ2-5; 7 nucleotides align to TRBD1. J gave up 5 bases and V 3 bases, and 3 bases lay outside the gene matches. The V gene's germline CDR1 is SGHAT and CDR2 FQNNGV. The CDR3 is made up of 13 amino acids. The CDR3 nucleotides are TGTGCCAGCAGCTTCGTGGACAGGGAGACCCAGTACTTC. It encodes CASSFVDRETQYF.

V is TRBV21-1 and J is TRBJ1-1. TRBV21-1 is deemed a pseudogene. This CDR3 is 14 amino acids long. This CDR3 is CASSKELLNTEAFF. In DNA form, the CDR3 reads TGTGCCAGCAGCAAAGAGCTTTTGAACACTGAAGCTTTCTTT.

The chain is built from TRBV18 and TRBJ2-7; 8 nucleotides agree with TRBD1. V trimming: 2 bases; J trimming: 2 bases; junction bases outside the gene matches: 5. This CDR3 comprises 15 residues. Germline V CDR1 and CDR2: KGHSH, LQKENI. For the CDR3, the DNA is TGTGCCAGCTCACCATTGGGACAGGAACCCTACGAGCAGTACTTC. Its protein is CASSPLGQEPYEQYF.

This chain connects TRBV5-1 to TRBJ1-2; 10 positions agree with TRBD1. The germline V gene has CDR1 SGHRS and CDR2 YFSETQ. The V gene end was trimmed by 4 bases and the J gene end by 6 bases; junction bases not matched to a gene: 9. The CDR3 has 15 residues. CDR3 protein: CASSPDRGPFHGYTF. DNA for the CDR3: TGCGCCAGCAGCCCCGACAGGGGGCCCTTCCATGGCTACACCTTC.

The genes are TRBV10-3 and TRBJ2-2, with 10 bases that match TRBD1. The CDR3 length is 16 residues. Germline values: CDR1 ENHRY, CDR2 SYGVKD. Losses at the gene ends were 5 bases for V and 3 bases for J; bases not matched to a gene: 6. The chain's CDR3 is CAISITGTGDTGELFF. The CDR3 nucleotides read TGTGCCATCAGTATCACCGGGACAGGGGACACCGGGGAGCTGTTTTTT.

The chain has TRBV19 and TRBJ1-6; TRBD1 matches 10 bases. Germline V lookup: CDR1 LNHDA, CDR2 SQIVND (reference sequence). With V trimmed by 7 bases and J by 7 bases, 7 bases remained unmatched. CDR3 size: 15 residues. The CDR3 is CASNLGQGLNSPLHF. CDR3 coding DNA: TGTGCCAGTAACCTGGGACAGGGGCTGAATTCACCCCTCCACTTT.

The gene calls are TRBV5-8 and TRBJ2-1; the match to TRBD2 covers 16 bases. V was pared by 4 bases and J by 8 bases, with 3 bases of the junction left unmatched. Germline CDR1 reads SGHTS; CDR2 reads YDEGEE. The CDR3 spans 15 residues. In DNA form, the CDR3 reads TGTGCCAGCAGCCTAGGGACTAGCGGGGGGGATGAGCAGTTCTTC. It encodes CASSLGTSGGDEQFF.

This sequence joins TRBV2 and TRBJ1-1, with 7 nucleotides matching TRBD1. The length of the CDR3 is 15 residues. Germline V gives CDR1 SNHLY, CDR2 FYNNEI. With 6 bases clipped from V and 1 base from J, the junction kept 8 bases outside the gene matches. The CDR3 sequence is CASRRDWDRNTEAFF. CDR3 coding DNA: TGTGCCAGCAGGCGAGACTGGGACAGGAACACTGAAGCTTTCTTT.

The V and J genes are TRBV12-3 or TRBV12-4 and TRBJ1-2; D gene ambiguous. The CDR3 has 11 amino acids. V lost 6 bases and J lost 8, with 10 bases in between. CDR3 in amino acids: CASSRGYGYTF. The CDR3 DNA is TGTGCCAGCAGCCGCGGCTACGGCTACACCTTC.

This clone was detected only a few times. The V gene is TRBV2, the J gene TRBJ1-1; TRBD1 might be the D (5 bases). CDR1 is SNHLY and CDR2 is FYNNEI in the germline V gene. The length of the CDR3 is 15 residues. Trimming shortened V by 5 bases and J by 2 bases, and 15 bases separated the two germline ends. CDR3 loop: CASSSRGGSNTEAFF. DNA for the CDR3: TGTGCCAGCAGTTCTAGGGGCGGAAGCAACACTGAAGCTTTCTTT.

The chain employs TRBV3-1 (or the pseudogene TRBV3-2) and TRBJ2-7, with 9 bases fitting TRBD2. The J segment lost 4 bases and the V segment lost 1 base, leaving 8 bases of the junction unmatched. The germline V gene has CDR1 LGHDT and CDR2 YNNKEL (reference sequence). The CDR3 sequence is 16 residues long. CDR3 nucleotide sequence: TGTGCCAGCAGCCAAGGTGGTAGCGGGGGCAGATACGAGCAGTACTTC. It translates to CASSQGGSGGRYEQYF.

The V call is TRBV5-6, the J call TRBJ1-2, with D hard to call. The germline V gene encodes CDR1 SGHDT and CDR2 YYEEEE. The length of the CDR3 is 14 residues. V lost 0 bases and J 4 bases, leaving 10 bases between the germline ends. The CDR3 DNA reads TGTGCCAGCAGCTTGGGCAGTAGCTCCTATGGCTACACCTTC. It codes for CASSLGSSSYGYTF.

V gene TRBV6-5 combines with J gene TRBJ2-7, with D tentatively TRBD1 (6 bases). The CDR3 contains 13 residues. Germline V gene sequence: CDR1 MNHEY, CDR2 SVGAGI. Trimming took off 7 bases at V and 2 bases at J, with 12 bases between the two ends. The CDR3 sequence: CASKDRAPYEQYF. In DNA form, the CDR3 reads TGTGCCAGCAAGGACAGAGCTCCCTACGAGCAGTACTTC.

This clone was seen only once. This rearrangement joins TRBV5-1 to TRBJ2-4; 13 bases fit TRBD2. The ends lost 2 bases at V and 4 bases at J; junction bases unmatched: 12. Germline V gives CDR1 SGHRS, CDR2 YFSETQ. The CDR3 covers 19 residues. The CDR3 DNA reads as TGCGCCAGCAGCTTCTTCACTAGCGGGGGGGCTCAAATTAAAAACATTCAGTACTTC. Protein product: CASSFFTSGGAQIKNIQYF.

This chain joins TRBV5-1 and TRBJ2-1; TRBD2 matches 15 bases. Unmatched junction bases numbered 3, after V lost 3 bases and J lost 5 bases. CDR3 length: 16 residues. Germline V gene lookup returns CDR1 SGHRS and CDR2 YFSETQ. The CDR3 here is CASSYGLAGGNNEQFF. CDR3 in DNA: TGCGCCAGCAGCTACGGACTAGCGGGGGGGAACAATGAGCAGTTCTTC.

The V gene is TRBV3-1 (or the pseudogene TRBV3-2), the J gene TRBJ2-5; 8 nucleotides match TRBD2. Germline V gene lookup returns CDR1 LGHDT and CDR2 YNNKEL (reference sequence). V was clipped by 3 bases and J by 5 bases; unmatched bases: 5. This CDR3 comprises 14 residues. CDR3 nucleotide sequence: TGTGCCAGCAGCCAGCGGGGGGTTTGGGAGACCCAGTACTTC. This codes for CASSQRGVWETQYF.

CDR3: CASSFGGGREYF. CDR3 nucleotide sequence: TGTGCCAGCAGCTTCGGAGGAGGGCGGGAGTACTTC. The J gene is TRBJ2-7, the V gene TRBV7-8; tentative D call: TRBD2 (6 bases). The CDR3 sequence is 12 residues long. The V end lost 3 bases, the J end lost 11 bases, and 14 bases lay between the germline ends. Germline CDR1 reads SGHVS; CDR2 reads FQNEAQ.

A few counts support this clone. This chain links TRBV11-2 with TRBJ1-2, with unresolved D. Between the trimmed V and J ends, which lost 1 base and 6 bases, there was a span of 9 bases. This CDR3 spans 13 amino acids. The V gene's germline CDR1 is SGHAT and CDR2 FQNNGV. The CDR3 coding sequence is TGTGCCAGCAGCTTAGCCGGTGAAGATGGCTACACCTTC. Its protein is CASSLAGEDGYTF.

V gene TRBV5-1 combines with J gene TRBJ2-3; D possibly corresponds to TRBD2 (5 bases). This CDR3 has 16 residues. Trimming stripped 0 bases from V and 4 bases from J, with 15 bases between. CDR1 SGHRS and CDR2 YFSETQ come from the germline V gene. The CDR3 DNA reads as TGCGCCAGCAGCTTGGCGGCTGCGGTAGCGCCAGATACGCAGTATTTT. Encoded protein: CASSLAAAVAPDTQYF.

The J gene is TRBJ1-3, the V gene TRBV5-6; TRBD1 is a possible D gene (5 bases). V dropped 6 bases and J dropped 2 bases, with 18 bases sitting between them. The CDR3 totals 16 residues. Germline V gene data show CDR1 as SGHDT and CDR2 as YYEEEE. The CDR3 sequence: CASNARMDITGNTIYF. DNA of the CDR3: TGTGCCAGCAATGCGAGAATGGACATTACTGGAAACACCATATATTTT.

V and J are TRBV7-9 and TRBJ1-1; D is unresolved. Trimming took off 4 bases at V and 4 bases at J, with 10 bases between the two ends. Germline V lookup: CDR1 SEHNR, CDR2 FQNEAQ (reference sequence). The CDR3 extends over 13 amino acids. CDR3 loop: CASSSTRGTEAFF. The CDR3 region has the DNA TGTGCCAGCAGCTCCACCAGAGGCACTGAAGCTTTCTTT. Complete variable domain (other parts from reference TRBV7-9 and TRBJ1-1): DTGVSQNPRHKITKRGQNVTFRCDPISEHNRLYWYRQTLGQGPEFLTYFQNEAQLEKSRLLSDRFSAERPKGSFSTLEIQRTEQGDSAMYLCASSSTRGTEAFFGQGTRLTVV.

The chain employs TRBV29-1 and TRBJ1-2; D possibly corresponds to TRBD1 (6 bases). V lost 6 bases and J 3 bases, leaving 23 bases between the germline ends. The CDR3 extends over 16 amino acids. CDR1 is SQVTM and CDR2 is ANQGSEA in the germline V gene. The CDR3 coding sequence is TGCAGCGTCCTCGCGGTGGACAGAACAACCCACTATGGCTACACCTTC. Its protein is CSVLAVDRTTHYGYTF.

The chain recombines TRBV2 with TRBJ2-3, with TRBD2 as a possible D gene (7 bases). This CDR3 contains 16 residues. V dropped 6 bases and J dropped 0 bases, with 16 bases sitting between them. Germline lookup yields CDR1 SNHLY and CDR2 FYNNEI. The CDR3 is CASRRVGGHSTDTQYF. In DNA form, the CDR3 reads TGTGCCAGCAGGAGAGTCGGGGGGCATAGCACAGATACGCAGTATTTT.